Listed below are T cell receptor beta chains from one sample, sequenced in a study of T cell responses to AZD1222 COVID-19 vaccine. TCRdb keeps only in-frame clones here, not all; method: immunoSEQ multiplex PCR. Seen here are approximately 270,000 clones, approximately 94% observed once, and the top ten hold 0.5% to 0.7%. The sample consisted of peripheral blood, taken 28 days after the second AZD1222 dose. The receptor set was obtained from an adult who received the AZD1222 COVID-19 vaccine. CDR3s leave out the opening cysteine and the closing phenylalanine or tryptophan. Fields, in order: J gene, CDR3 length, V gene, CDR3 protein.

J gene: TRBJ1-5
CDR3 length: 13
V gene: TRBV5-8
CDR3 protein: ASSPGTSSNQPQH

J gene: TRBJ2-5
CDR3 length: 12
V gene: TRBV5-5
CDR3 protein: ASSPPAPAETQY

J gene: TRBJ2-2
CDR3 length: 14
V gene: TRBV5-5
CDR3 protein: ASSLEGGKNTGELF

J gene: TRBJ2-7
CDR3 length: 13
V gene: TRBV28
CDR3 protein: ASSPDWTGPYEQY

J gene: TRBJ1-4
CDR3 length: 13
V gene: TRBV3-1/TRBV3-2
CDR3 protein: ASSLTGSGSEKLF

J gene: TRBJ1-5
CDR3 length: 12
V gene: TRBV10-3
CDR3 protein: AISAAGFDQPQH

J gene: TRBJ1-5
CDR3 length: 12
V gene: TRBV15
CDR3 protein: ATRTDRGHQPQH

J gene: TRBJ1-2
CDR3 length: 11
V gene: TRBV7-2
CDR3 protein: ASSPTGGGGYT

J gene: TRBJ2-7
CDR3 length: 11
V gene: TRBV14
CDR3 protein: ASSRDRGYEQY

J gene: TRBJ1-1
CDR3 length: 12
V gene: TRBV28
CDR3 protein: ASSLGLMNTEAF

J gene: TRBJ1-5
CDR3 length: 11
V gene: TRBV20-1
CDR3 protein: SAGGQPNQPQH

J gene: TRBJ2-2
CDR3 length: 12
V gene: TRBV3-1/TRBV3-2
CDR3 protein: ASSHRRNTGELF

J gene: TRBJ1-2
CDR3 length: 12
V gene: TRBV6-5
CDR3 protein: ASSTLAGLYGYT